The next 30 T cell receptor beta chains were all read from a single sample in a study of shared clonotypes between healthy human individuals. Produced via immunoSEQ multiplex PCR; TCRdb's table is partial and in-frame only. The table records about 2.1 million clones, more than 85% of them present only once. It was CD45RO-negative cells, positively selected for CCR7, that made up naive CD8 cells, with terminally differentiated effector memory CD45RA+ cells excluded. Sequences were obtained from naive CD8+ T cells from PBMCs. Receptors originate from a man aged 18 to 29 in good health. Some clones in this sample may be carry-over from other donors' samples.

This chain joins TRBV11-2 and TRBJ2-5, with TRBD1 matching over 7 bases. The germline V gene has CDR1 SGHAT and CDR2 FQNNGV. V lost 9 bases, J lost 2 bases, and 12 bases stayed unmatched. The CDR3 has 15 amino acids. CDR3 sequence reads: CASTLDPGQQETQYF. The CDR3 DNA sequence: TGTGCCAGTACTCTAGACCCGGGACAGCAAGAGACCCAGTACTTC.

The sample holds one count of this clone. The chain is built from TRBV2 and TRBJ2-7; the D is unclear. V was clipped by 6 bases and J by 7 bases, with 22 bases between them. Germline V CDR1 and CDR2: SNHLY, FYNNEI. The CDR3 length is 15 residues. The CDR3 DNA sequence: TGTGCCAGCAGCGACTCCCCAGTGGGTCCCGGGGAGCAGTACTTC. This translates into CASSDSPVGPGEQYF. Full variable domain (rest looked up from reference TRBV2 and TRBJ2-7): EPEVTQTPSHQVTQMGQEVILRCVPISNHLYFYWYRQILGQKVEFLVSFYNNEISEKSEIFDDQFSVERPDGSNFTLKIRSTKLEDSAMYFCASSDSPVGPGEQYFGPGTRLTVT.

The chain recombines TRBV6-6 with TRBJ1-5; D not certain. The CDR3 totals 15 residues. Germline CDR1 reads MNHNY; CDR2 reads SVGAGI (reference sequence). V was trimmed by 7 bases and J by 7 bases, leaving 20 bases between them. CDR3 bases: TGTGCCAGCACCACCCACTCTGGGTCACAGCAGCCCCAGCATTTT. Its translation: CASTTHSGSQQPQHF.

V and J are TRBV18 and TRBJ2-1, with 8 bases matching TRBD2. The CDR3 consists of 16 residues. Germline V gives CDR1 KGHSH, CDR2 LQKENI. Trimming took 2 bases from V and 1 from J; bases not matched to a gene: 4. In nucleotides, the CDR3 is TGTGCCAGCTCACCAACAGCGGGAGTATCCTACAATGAGCAGTTCTTC. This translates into CASSPTAGVSYNEQFF.

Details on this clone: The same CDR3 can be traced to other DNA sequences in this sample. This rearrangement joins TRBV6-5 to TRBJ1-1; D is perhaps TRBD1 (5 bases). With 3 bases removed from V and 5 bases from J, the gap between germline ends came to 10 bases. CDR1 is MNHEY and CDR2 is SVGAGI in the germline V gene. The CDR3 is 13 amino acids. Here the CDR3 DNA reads TGTGCCAGCAGTTATCGGGGGGATACTGAAGCTTTCTTT. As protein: CASSYRGDTEAFF.

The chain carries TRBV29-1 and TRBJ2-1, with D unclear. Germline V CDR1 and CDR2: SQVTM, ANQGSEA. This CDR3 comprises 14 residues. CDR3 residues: CSSLTQNSYNEQFF. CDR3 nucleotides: TGCAGTTCTCTAACGCAGAACTCCTACAATGAGCAGTTCTTC.

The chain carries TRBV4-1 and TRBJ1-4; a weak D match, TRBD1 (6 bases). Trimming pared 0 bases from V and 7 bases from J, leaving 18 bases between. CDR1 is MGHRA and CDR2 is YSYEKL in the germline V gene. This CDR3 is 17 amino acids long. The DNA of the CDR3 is TGCGCCAGCAGCCAAGAACAACACGGGGGGCCTGGTGAAAAACTGTTTTTT. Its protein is CASSQEQHGGPGEKLFF.

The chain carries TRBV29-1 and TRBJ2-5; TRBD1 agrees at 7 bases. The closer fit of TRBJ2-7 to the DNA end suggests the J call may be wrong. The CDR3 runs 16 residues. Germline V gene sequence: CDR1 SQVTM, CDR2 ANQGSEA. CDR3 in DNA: TGCAGCGTTCCTTCTACCAGACAGGGTGGTTCCTACGAGCAGTACTTC. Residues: CSVPSTRQGGSYEQYF.

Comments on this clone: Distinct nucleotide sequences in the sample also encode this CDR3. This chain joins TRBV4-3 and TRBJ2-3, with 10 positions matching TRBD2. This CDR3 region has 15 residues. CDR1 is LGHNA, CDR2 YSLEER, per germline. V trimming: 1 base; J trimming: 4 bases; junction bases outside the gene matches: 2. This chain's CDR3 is CASSQGLAGADTQYF. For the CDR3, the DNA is TGCGCCAGCAGCCAAGGGCTAGCGGGAGCAGATACGCAGTATTTT.

CDR3 coding DNA: TGTGCCAGCTCGCCGGACTCTAAGGGCCTTTATGGCTACACCTTC. Translated, it gives CASSPDSKGLYGYTF. This rearrangement joins TRBV18 to TRBJ1-2; D gene ambiguous. There are 15 residues in the CDR3. Between the trimmed V and J ends, which lost 6 bases and 5 bases, there was a span of 19 bases. Germline V gene sequence: CDR1 KGHSH, CDR2 LQKENI.

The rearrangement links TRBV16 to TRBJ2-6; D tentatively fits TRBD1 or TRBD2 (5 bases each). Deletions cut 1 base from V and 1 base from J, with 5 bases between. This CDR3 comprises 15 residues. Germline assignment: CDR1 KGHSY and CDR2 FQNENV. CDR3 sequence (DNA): TGTGCCAGCAGCCAATGGGGGTCTGGGGCCAACGTCCTGACTTTC. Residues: CASSQWGSGANVLTF.

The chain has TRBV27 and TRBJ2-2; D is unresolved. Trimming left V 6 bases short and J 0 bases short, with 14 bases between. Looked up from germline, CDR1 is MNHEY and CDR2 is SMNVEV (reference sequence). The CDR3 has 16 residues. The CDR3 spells CASSTFISANTGELFF. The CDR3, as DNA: TGTGCCAGCAGCACTTTCATTAGTGCGAACACCGGGGAGCTGTTTTTT.

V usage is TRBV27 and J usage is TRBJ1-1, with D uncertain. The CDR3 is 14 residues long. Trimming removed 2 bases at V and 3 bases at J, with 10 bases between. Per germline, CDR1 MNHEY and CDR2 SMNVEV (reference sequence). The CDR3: CASSLNDGYTEAFF. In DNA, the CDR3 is TGTGCCAGCAGTTTAAACGATGGGTACACTGAAGCTTTCTTT.

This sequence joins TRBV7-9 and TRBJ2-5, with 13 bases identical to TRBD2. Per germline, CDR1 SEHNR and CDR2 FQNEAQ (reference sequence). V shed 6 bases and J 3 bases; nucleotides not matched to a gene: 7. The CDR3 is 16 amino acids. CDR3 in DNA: TGTGCCAGCAGACCTCCCACTAGCGGGAGGGAAGAGACCCAGTACTTC. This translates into CASRPPTSGREETQYF.

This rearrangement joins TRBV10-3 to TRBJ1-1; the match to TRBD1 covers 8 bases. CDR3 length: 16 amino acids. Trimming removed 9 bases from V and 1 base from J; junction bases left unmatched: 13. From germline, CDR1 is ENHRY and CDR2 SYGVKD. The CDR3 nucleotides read TGTGCCATGGCCCGGCAGGGGGCGCCGACGAACACTGAAGCTTTCTTT. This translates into CAMARQGAPTNTEAFF.

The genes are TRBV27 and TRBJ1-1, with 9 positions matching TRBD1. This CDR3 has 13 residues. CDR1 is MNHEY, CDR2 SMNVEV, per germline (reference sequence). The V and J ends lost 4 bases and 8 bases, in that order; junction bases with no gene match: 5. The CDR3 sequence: CASSWGTGTEAFF. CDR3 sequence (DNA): TGTGCCAGCAGTTGGGGGACAGGGACCGAAGCTTTCTTT.

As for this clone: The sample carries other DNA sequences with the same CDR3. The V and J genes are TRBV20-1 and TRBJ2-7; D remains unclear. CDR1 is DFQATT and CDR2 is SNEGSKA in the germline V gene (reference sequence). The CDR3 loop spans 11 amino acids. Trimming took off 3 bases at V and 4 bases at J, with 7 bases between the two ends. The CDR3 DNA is TGCAGTGCTAGGGAAGTATACGAGCAGTACTTC. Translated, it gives CSAREVYEQYF.

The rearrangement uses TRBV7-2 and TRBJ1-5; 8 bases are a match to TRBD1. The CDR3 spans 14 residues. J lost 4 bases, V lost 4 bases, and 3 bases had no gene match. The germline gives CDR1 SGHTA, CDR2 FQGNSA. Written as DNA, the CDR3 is TGTGCCAGCAGCTACCGACAGGGGAATCAGCCCCAGCATTTT. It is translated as CASSYRQGNQPQHF.

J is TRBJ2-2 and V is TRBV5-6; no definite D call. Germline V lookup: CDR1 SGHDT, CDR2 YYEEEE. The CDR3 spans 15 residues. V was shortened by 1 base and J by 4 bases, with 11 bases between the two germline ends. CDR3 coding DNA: TGTGCCAGCAGCTTGTGGGGTTACCGCACCGGGGAGCTGTTTTTT. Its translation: CASSLWGYRTGELFF.

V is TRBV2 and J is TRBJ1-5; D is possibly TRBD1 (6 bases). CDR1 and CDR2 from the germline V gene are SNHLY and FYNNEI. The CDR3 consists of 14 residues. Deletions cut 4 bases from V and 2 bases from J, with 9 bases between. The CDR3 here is CASSAAGGNQPQHF. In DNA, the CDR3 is TGTGCCAGCAGTGCGGCAGGGGGCAATCAGCCCCAGCATTTT.

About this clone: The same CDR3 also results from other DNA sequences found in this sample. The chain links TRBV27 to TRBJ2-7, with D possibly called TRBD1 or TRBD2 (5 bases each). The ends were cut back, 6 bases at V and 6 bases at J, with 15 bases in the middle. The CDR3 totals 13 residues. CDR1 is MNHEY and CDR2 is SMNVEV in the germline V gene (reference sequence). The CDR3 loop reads CASSPRGPLEQYF. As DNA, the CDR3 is TGTGCCAGCAGCCCTCGGGGCCCGCTCGAGCAGTACTTC.

The CDR3 nucleotides read TGCGCCAGCAGCTTGGAGGCAGGCTCTCGGAAAGCTTTCTTT. It yields the protein CASSLEAGSRKAFF. The chain employs TRBV5-1 and TRBJ1-1, with no clear D. Looked up from germline, CDR1 is SGHRS and CDR2 is YFSETQ. This CDR3 has 14 residues. The V gene lost 0 bases and the J gene lost 9 bases, with 15 bases spanning the gap.

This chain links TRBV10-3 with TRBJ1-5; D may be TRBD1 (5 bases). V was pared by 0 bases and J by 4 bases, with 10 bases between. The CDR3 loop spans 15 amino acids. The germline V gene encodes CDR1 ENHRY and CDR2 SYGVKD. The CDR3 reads CAISESVGGNQPQHF. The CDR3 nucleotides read TGTGCCATCAGTGAGTCTGTGGGGGGGAATCAGCCCCAGCATTTT.

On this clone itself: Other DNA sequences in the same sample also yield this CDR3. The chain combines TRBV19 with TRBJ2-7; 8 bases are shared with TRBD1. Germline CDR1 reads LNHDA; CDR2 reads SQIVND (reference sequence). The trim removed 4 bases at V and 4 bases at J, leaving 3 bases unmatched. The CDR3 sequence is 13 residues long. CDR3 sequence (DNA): TGTGCCAGTAGTACGCGGACAGGGTACGAGCAGTACTTC. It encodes CASSTRTGYEQYF.

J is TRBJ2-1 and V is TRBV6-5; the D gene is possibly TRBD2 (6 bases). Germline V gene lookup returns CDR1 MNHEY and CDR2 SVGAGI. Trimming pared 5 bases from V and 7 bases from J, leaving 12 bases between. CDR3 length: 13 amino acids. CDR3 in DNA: TGTGCCAGCAGTGAGACTAGGGTGAATGAGCAGTTCTTC. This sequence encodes CASSETRVNEQFF.

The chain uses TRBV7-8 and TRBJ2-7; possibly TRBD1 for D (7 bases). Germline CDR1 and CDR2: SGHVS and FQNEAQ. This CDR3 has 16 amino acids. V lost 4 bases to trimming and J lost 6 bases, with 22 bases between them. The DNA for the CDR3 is TGTGCCAGCAGCTCCCACCGACAGGGAGGAACGATCGAGCAGTACTTC. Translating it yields CASSSHRQGGTIEQYF.

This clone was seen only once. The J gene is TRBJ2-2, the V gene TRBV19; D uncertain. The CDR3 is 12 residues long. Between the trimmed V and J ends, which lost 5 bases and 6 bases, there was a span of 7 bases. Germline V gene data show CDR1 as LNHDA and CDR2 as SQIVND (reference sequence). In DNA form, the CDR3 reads TGTGCCAGTAGTCCCGGGTCCGGGGAGCTGTTTTTT. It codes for CASSPGSGELFF.

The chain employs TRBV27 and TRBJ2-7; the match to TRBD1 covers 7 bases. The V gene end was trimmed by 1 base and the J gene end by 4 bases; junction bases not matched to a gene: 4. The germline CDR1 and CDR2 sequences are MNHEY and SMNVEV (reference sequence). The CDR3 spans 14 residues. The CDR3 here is CASSLYDRAYEQYF. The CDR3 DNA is TGTGCCAGCAGTTTATACGACAGGGCATACGAGCAGTACTTC.

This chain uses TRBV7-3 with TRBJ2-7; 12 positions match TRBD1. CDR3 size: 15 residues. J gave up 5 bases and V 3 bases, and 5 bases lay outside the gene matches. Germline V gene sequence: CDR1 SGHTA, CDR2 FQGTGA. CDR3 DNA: TGTGCCAGCAGCTTGGGACAGGGGGCGTTGAACGAGCAGTACTTC. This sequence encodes CASSLGQGALNEQYF.

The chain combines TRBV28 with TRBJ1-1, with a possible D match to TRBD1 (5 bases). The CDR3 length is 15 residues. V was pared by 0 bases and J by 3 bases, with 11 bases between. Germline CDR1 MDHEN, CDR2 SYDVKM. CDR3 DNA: TGTGCCAGCAGTTTATGGGGCGGAGGGGACACTGAAGCTTTCTTT. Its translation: CASSLWGGGDTEAFF. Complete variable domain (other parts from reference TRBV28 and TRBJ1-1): DVKVTQSSRYLVKRTGEKVFLECVQDMDHENMFWYRQDPGLGLRLIYFSYDVKMKEKGDIPEGYSVSREKKERFSLILESASTNQTSMYLCASSLWGGGDTEAFFGQGTRLTVV.